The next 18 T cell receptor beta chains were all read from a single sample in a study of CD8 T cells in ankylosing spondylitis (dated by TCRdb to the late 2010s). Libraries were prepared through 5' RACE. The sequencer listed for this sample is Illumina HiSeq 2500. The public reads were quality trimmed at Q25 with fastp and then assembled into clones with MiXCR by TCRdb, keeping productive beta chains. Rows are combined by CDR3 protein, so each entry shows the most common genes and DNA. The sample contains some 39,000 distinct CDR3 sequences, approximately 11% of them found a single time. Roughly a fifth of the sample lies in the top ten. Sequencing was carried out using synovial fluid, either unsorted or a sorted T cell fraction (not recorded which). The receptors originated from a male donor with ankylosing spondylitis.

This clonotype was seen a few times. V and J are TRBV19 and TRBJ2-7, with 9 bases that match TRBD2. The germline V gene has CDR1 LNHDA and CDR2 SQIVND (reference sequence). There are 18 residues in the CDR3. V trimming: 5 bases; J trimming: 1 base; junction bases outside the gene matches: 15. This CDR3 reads CASSSQALAGITSYEQYF. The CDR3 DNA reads TGTGCCAGTAGTTCCCAGGCCCTAGCGGGGATCACGTCCTACGAGCAGTACTTC.

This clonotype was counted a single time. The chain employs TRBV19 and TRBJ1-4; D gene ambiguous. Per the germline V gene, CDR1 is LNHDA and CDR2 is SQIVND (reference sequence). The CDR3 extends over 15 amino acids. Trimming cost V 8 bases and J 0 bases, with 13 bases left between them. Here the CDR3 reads CASALGITTNEKLFF. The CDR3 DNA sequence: TGTGCCAGTGCCCTCGGGATCACAACTAATGAAAAACTGTTTTTT.

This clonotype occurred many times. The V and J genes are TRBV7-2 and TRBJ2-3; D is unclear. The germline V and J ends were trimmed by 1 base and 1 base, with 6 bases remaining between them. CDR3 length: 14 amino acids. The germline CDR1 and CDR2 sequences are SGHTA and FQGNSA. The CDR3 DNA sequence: TGTGCCAGCAGCTTAGTAACGGGCACAGATACGCAGTATTTT. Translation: CASSLVTGTDTQYF.

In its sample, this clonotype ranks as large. The CDR3 here is CASSYSIRIGSPEAFF. The CDR3 DNA is TGTGCCAGCAGTTACTCGATCCGTATCGGGAGCCCTGAAGCTTTCTTT. J is TRBJ1-1 and V is TRBV6-2 or TRBV6-3; D gene unclear. Looked up from germline, CDR1 is MNHEY and CDR2 is SVGEGT. V was shortened by 0 bases and J by 6 bases, with 17 bases between the two germline ends. The CDR3 loop spans 16 amino acids.

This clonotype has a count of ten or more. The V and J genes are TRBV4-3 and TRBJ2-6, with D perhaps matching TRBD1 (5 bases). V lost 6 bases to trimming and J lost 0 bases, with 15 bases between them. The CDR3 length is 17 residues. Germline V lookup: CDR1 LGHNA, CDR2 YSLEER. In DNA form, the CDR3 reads TGCGCCAGCAGGGTCGACAGTTCAACCTCTGGGGCCAACGTCCTGACTTTC. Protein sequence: CASRVDSSTSGANVLTF.

The CDR3 protein is CSARANSGRTYEQYF. The CDR3 coding sequence is TGCAGTGCTAGGGCTAATAGCGGGAGAACCTACGAGCAGTACTTC. This chain joins TRBV20-1 and TRBJ2-7; TRBD2 matches at 9 bases. CDR1 is DFQATT and CDR2 is SNEGSKA in the germline V gene (reference sequence). There are 15 residues in the CDR3. V shed 3 bases and J 2 bases; nucleotides not matched to a gene: 8.

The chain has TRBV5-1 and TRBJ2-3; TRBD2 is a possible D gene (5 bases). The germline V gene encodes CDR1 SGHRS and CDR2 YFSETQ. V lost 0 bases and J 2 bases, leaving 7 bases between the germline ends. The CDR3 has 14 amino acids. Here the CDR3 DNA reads TGCGCCAGCAGCTTGGTCCGGGACACAGATACGCAGTATTTT. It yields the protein CASSLVRDTDTQYF.

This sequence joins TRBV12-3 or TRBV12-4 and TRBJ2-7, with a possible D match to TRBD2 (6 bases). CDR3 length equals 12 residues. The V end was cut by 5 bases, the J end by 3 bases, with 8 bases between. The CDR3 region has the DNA TGTGCCAGCAGTCAGGACTACTACGAGCAGTACTTC. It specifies CASSQDYYEQYF.

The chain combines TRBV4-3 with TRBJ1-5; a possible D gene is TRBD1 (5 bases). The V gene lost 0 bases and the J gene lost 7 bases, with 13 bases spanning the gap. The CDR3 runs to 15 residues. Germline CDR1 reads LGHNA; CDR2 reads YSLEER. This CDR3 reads CASSQDWGFYQPQHF. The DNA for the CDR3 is TGCGCCAGCAGCCAAGATTGGGGGTTTTACCAGCCCCAGCATTTT.

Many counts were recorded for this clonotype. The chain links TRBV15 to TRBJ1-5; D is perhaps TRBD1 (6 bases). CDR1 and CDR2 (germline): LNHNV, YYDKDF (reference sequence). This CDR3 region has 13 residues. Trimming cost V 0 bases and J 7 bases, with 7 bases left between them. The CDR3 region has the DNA TGTGCCACCAGCAGAGATGGGGGCCAGCCCCAGCATTTT. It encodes CATSRDGGQPQHF. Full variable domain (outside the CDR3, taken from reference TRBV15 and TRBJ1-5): DAMVIQNPRYQVTQFGKPVTLSCSQTLNHNVMYWYQQKSSQAPKLLFHYYDKDFNNEADTPDNFQSRRPNTSFCFLDIRSPGLGDTAMYLCATSRDGGQPQHFGDGTRLSIL.

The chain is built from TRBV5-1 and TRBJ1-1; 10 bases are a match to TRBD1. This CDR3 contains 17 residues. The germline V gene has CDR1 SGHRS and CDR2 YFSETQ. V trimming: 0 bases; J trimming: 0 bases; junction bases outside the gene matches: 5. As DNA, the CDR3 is TGCGCCAGCAGCTTGGGGGGTGGGACAGGGGTGAACACTGAAGCTTTCTTT. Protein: CASSLGGGTGVNTEAFF.

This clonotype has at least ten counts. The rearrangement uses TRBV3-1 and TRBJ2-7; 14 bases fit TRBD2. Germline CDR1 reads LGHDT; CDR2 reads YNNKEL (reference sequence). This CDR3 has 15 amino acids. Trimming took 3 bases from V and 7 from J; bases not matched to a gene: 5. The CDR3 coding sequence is TGTGCCAGCAGCCAGGGACTAGCGGGAGCATCAGAGCAGTACTTC. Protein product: CASSQGLAGASEQYF.

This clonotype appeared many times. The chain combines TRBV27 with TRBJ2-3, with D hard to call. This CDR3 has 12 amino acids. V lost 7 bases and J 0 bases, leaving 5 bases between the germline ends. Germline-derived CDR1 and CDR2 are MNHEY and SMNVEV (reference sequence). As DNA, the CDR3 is TGTGCCAGCATGGCTAGCACAGATACGCAGTATTTT. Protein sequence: CASMASTDTQYF.

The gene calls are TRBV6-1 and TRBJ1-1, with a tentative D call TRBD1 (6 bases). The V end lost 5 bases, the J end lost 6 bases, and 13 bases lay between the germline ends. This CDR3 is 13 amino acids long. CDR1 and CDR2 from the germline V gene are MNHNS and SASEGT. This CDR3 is CASSKQTGPEAFF. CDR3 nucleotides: TGTGCCAGCAGTAAACAGACAGGCCCTGAAGCTTTCTTT.

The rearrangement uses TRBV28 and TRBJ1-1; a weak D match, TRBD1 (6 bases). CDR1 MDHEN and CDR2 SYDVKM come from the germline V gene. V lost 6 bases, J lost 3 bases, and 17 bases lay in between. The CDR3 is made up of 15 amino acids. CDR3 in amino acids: CASRNLPPGDTEAFF. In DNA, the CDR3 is TGTGCCAGCAGAAATTTGCCCCCAGGGGACACTGAAGCTTTCTTT. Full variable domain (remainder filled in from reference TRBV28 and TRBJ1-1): DVKVTQSSRYLVKRTGEKVFLECVQDMDHENMFWYRQDPGLGLRLIYFSYDVKMKEKGDIPEGYSVSREKKERFSLILESASTNQTSMYLCASRNLPPGDTEAFFGQGTRLTVV.

The CDR3 DNA reads as TGTGCCAGGGGCACCGGGCCAGCCAGCTCCATCGCGAACACCGGGGAGCTGTTTTTT. Translation gives CARGTGPASSIANTGELFF. This sequence joins TRBV5-6 and TRBJ2-2; D ambiguous. V gave up 8 bases and J gave up 0 bases, with 26 bases separating them. From germline, CDR1 is SGHDT and CDR2 YYEEEE. The CDR3 totals 19 residues. Full variable domain (remainder filled in from reference TRBV5-6 and TRBJ2-2): DAGVTQSPTHLIKTRGQQVTLRCSPKSGHDTVSWYQQALGQGPQFIFQYYEEEERQRGNFPDRFSGHQFPNYSSELNVNALLLGDSALYLCARGTGPASSIANTGELFFGEGSRLTVL.

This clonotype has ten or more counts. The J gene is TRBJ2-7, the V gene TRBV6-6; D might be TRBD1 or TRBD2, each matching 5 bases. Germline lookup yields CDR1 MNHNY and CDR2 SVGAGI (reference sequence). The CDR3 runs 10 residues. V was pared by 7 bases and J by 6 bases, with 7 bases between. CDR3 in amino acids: CASKGTEQYF. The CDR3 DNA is TGTGCCAGCAAGGGGACCGAGCAGTACTTC.

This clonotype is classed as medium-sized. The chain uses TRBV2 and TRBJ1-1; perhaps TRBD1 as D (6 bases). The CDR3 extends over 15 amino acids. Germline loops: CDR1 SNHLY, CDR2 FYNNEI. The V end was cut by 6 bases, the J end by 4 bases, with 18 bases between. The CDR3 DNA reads TGTGCCAGCAGGGGCAAGGGGGGCTGGAGCACTGAAGCTTTCTTT. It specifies CASRGKGGWSTEAFF.